The following is a TCR beta chain sequence with its context. This sample was included in a study of blood T cell repertoires in COVID-19. Study as a whole: Specimens from acute and convalescent COVID-19 originated in the United States, Italy and Spain. Sources were T cells, B-cell-depleted T cells, or PBMCs; the material itself was cDNA or gDNA.

As handled by the study authors: The authors estimated nucleated cell counts from reference gene primer amplification. Sequencing was performed with immunoSEQ multiplex PCR; in TCRdb, only in-frame clones are kept and a portion is missing. V, J and clone size reflect that table, while D and trimming were determined from the DNA. Of 68,000 or so clones in the sample, around 88% are singletons; the top ten hold around 6.4%. This CDR3 is built from 15 residues. Trimming pared 0 bases from V and 4 bases from J, leaving 12 bases between. Germline-derived CDR1 and CDR2 are LNHDA and SQIVND (reference sequence).

Sequencing was performed on peripheral blood. The chain couples TRBV19 to TRBJ1-1, with D possibly being TRBD1 (5 bases). This TCR was recovered from a woman aged 65 to 85 with acute or convalescent COVID-19. CDR3 bases: TGTGCCAGTAGTATAGATAACGGGGGAGCCACTGAAGCTTTCTTT. Its protein is CASSIDNGGATEAFF.